This T cell receptor beta chain was captured in a study of blood T cell repertoires in COVID-19. Across the study: PBMCs, B-cell-depleted T cells, or T cells were the source of the cDNA or gDNA that made up the material.

Per the germline V gene, CDR1 is SGHAT and CDR2 is FQNNGV. This CDR3 contains 15 residues. Germline trimming cut 5 bases from V and 5 bases from J; bases unmatched to any gene: 9. Repertoires were generated with immunoSEQ multiplex PCR, while TCRdb's copy carries only in-frame clones and drops some. This repertoire shows approximately 90,000 clones, roughly 87% found once; its top ten account for 3.5% to 4.5%. The TCR comes from a man in his fifties or sixties with acute or convalescent COVID-19. Sequencing was carried out using peripheral blood. J is TRBJ2-7 and V is TRBV11-2, with 10 positions matching TRBD1. CDR3 in amino acids: CASSTSGTGVHEQYF. The CDR3 DNA follows: TGTGCCAGCAGCACTTCCGGGACAGGGGTCCACGAGCAGTACTTC.